The 8 T cell receptor beta chains listed next were all sequenced from one sample in a study of human T cells and chemical hapten exposure (dated by TCRdb to about 2021). The library relied on RACE. TCRdb shows the sequencer as NextSeq 500. TCRdb applied fastp at Q25 and MiXCR to the public reads, then kept only in-frame beta chains. CDR3 protein duplicates are merged, each entry listing the most common genes and DNA. The sample table records some 360,000 distinct CDR3 sequences; around 5.5% of these occur just once. The ten largest clones take up 2.5% to 3% of the sample. Sample time point, as interpreted from the label and publication: pre-sensitization, week 0. The intended sense of this specimen's treatment or condition label: therapeutic diphenylcyclopropenone sensitization with weekly scalp DPC. Source: whole blood, taken in connection with sensitization to the hapten diphenylcyclopropenone (DPC). Receptor source: a woman aged 50 to 60 with alopecia areata. Some clones in this sample may be carry-over from other donors' samples.

This clonotype was seen repeatedly, ten times or more. The chain couples TRBV10-3 to TRBJ2-6; D possibly uses TRBD1 or TRBD2 (5 bases each). Germline V gives CDR1 ENHRY, CDR2 SYGVKD. The CDR3 is 18 amino acids. Trimming left V 4 bases short and J 0 bases short, with 16 bases between. In DNA, the CDR3 is TGTGCCATCAGTGGGGTGGGACGGCCGTTCTCTGGGGCCAACGTCCTGACTTTC. Protein product: CAISGVGRPFSGANVLTF.

This clonotype was detected ten times or more. The rearrangement uses TRBV12-3 or TRBV12-4 and TRBJ1-5; tentatively, D is TRBD1 (6 bases). The CDR3 covers 15 residues. The V end lost 6 bases, the J end lost 3 bases, and 15 bases lay between the germline ends. The CDR3 is CASRLLQGNNQPQHF. CDR3 DNA: TGTGCCAGCAGACTACTACAGGGAAACAATCAGCCCCAGCATTTT.

This clonotype has a count of ten or more. This chain joins TRBV11-3 and TRBJ2-1, with unresolved D. Germline V lookup: CDR1 SGHNT, CDR2 YENEEA. V lost 4 bases and J lost 2, with 12 bases in between. The CDR3 has 15 amino acids. CDR3 sequence: CASSSSTLPYNEQFF. CDR3 bases: TGTGCCAGCAGCTCCTCTACCCTCCCCTACAATGAGCAGTTCTTC. Supplemented by reference TRBV11-3 and TRBJ2-1, the full variable domain reads EAGVVQSPRYKIIEKKQPVAFWCNPISGHNTLYWYLQNLGQGPELLIRYENEEAVDDSQLPKDRFSAERLKGVDSTLKIQPAELGDSAVYLCASSSSTLPYNEQFFGPGTRLTVL.

J is TRBJ2-7 and V is TRBV14; unclear D gene. The germline CDR1 and CDR2 sequences are SGHDN and FVKESK. The CDR3 length is 16 residues. The V end was cut by 0 bases, the J end by 0 bases, with 12 bases between. CDR3 sequence: CASSQEGTTISYEQYF. The CDR3 DNA reads as TGTGCCAGCAGCCAAGAAGGAACAACAATCTCCTACGAGCAGTACTTC.

This clonotype was observed many times. The V call is TRBV7-2, the J call TRBJ2-2; 8 nucleotides align to TRBD1. The trim removed 1 base at V and 6 bases at J, leaving 4 bases unmatched. The CDR3 is 15 amino acids. CDR1 is SGHTA, CDR2 FQGNSA, per germline. The CDR3 loop reads CASSLVATGAGELFF. Written as DNA, the CDR3 is TGTGCCAGCAGCTTAGTAGCGACAGGGGCCGGGGAGCTGTTTTTT.

In its sample, this clonotype was seen many times. The chain is built from TRBV18 and TRBJ2-2; 9 bases agree with TRBD2. J gave up 3 bases and V 5 bases, and 7 bases lay outside the gene matches. The CDR3 contains 16 residues. CDR1 and CDR2 (germline): KGHSH, LQKENI. CDR3 sequence: CASSGVAGVHTGELFF. In nucleotides, the CDR3 is TGTGCCAGCTCAGGGGTAGCGGGAGTCCACACCGGGGAGCTGTTTTTT.

The V call is TRBV7-2, the J call TRBJ2-7, with D uncertain. Germline V CDR1 and CDR2: SGHTA, FQGNSA. Trimming pared 0 bases from V and 8 bases from J, leaving 11 bases between. CDR3 length equals 13 residues. CDR3 DNA sequence: TGTGCCAGCAGCTTAGCCCCCGATAGACAGCAGTACTTC. It translates to CASSLAPDRQQYF. Full variable domain (outside the CDR3, taken from reference TRBV7-2 and TRBJ2-7): GAGVSQSPSNKVTEKGKDVELRCDPISGHTALYWYRQSLGQGLEFLIYFQGNSAPDKSGLPSDRFSAERTGGSVSTLTIQRTQQEDSAVYLCASSLAPDRQQYFGPGTRLTVT.

Ten or more counts support this clonotype. CDR3 in amino acids: CASSLGGTYTDTQYF. The DNA for the CDR3 is TGTGCCAGCAGCTTAGGTGGGACCTACACAGATACGCAGTATTTT. This rearrangement joins TRBV7-2 to TRBJ2-3; D may be TRBD1 or TRBD2 (5 bases each). The CDR3 extends over 15 amino acids. V lost 1 base to trimming and J lost 2 bases, with 10 bases between them. CDR1 is SGHTA and CDR2 is FQGNSA in the germline V gene.